Shown below are 32 T cell receptor beta chains from a single sample sequenced in a study of T cell changes during pregnancy in multiple sclerosis. The protocol was immunoSEQ multiplex PCR, while the TCRdb copy is restricted to in-frame clones and leaves out a portion. The sample yields 30,000 to 40,000 clones, approximately 90% seen once. Sequences were derived from CD4+ T cells from peripheral blood mononuclear cells, sampled in the second trimester of pregnancy. The receptor set was obtained from a female donor in good health, enrolled as a control in a pregnancy study.

The genes are TRBV5-6 and TRBJ2-7, with D hard to call. Trimming removed 4 bases at V and 3 bases at J, with 5 bases between. The V gene's germline CDR1 is SGHDT and CDR2 YYEEEE. This CDR3 has 11 residues. CDR3 loop: CASSAYYEQYF. In DNA form, the CDR3 reads TGTGCCAGCAGCGCCTACTACGAGCAGTACTTC.

This clone was seen more than once but under ten times. The chain combines TRBV9 with TRBJ2-1; tentative D call: TRBD2 (7 bases). The ends were cut back, 4 bases at V and 7 bases at J, with 18 bases in the middle. CDR3 length: 15 residues. Germline V gives CDR1 SGDLS, CDR2 YYNGEE. Here the CDR3 DNA reads TGTGCCAGCAGCTCAAGGGGGGGGCGGGAGAATGAGCAGTTCTTC. It codes for CASSSRGGRENEQFF.

This chain uses TRBV27 with TRBJ1-2, with D uncertain. The CDR3 totals 13 residues. Per germline, CDR1 MNHEY and CDR2 SMNVEV (reference sequence). The V and J ends lost 5 bases and 0 bases respectively, with 7 bases between them. Here the CDR3 reads CASSQRANYGYTF. CDR3 DNA: TGTGCCAGCAGTCAGAGGGCTAACTATGGCTACACCTTC.

The V call is TRBV4-3, the J call TRBJ1-4; 10 bases fit TRBD1. The V gene end was trimmed by 1 base and the J gene end by 6 bases; junction bases not matched to a gene: 17. Germline V CDR1 and CDR2: LGHNA, YSLEER. The CDR3 is made up of 20 amino acids. CDR3 region: CASSQGFRDRGRAKDEKLFF. The CDR3 coding sequence is TGCGCCAGCAGCCAAGGGTTCCGTGACAGGGGGCGAGCGAAGGATGAAAAACTGTTTTTT.

This clone has only one observation. The CDR3 bases are TGTGCCAGCAGCCGGGGGGGGTCAGAGACCCAGTACTTC. This gives the protein CASSRGGSETQYF. The chain links TRBV7-3 to TRBJ2-5; 8 bases match TRBD2. V dropped 5 bases and J dropped 4; count of bases not matched to a gene: 3. This CDR3 region has 13 residues. Germline assignment: CDR1 SGHTA and CDR2 FQGTGA. The full variable domain, in which reference TRBV7-3 and TRBJ2-5 provide the parts outside the CDR3, is GAGVSQTPSNKVTEKGKYVELRCDPISGHTALYWYRQSLGQGPEFLIYFQGTGAADDSGLPNDRFFAVRPEGSVSTLKIQRTERGDSAVYLCASSRGGSETQYFGPGTRLLVL.

The chain carries TRBV4-1 and TRBJ1-1, with D possibly matching TRBD1 (5 bases). The germline V and J ends were trimmed by 4 bases and 6 bases, with 12 bases remaining between them. The CDR3 totals 13 residues. Per the germline V gene, CDR1 is MGHRA and CDR2 is YSYEKL. This chain's CDR3 is CASSRTEQAEAFF. DNA of the CDR3: TGCGCCAGCAGCCGCACCGAACAGGCTGAAGCTTTCTTT.

This clone appeared once. The V gene is TRBV7-2, the J gene TRBJ2-7, with TRBD2 identical over 7 bases. The CDR3 contains 15 residues. Trimming cost V 2 bases and J 4 bases; bases outside gene matches: 8. In germline, CDR1 is SGHTA, CDR2 FQGNSA. CDR3 in amino acids: CASSLQPGGRYEQYF. DNA for the CDR3: TGTGCCAGCAGCTTACAACCGGGAGGTCGTTACGAGCAGTACTTC.

The chain carries TRBV7-2 and TRBJ1-1, with D unclear. CDR3 length equals 14 residues. V was pared by 3 bases and J by 3 bases, with 11 bases between. Germline V gene sequence: CDR1 SGHTA, CDR2 FQGNSA. The CDR3: CASSFNRVYTEAFF. In DNA form, the CDR3 reads TGTGCCAGCAGCTTTAATCGGGTGTACACTGAAGCTTTCTTT. The entire variable domain, with the rest obtained from reference TRBV7-2 and TRBJ1-1, is as follows: GAGVSQSPSNKVTEKGKDVELRCDPISGHTALYWYRQSLGQGLEFLIYFQGNSAPDKSGLPSDRFSAERTGGSVSTLTIQRTQQEDSAVYLCASSFNRVYTEAFFGQGTRLTVV.

The rearrangement uses TRBV4-3 and TRBJ1-2, with TRBD1 matching over 7 bases. Germline V gives CDR1 LGHNA, CDR2 YSLEER. After removal of 0 bases from V and 6 bases from J, the junction contained 13 bases not matched to a gene. There are 17 residues in the CDR3. The CDR3 region is CASSQEGFGTVEDGYTF. The CDR3, as DNA: TGCGCCAGCAGCCAAGAAGGATTTGGGACAGTGGAAGATGGCTACACCTTC.

The chain joins TRBV5-1 to TRBJ2-3; 9 nucleotides align to TRBD2. There are 17 residues in the CDR3. Germline V CDR1 and CDR2: SGHRS, YFSETQ. V lost 4 bases to trimming and J lost 5 bases; unmatched junction nucleotides: 14. The CDR3 nucleotides read TGCGCCAGCAGCCTCCTGATGGGCGGGGGGGAGAGAGATACGCAGTATTTT. Protein sequence: CASSLLMGGGERDTQYF.

The chain employs TRBV27 and TRBJ2-3, with 16 positions matching TRBD2. The CDR3 loop spans 16 amino acids. Losses at the gene ends were 6 bases for V and 4 bases for J; bases not matched to a gene: 4. Germline V gene lookup returns CDR1 MNHEY and CDR2 SMNVEV (reference sequence). The chain's CDR3 is CASRGLAGGRPDTQYF. The CDR3 bases are TGTGCCAGCAGGGGACTAGCGGGGGGGCGCCCAGATACGCAGTATTTT.

This chain links TRBV11-3 with TRBJ2-5; possibly TRBD2 for D (5 bases). Germline V gives CDR1 SGHNT, CDR2 YENEEA. The CDR3 runs 13 residues. V lost 0 bases to trimming and J lost 5 bases, with 7 bases between them. The CDR3 DNA is TGTGCCAGCAGCTTAGACACGGGGGAGACCCAGTACTTC. Translating it yields CASSLDTGETQYF.

The chain links TRBV27 to TRBJ2-7; TRBD2 agrees at 7 bases. The CDR3 covers 16 residues. The V gene's germline CDR1 is MNHEY and CDR2 SMNVEV (reference sequence). Trimming cost V 5 bases and J 2 bases; bases outside gene matches: 12. Here the CDR3 DNA reads TGTGCCAGCAGTCTCTCAGCTTTGCGGGGGACCTACGAGCAGTACTTC. Amino acid sequence: CASSLSALRGTYEQYF.

The genes are TRBV7-3 and TRBJ2-1, with TRBD2 identical over 7 bases. The CDR3 is made up of 14 amino acids. Per germline, CDR1 SGHTA and CDR2 FQGTGA. With V trimmed by 1 base and J by 8 bases, 5 bases remained unmatched. The CDR3 region has the DNA TGTGCCAGCAGCTTAATCGGACTAGGGGATGAGCAGTTCTTC. It is translated as CASSLIGLGDEQFF. Drawing the rest from reference TRBV7-3 and TRBJ2-1, the complete variable domain is GAGVSQTPSNKVTEKGKYVELRCDPISGHTALYWYRQSLGQGPEFLIYFQGTGAADDSGLPNDRFFAVRPEGSVSTLKIQRTERGDSAVYLCASSLIGLGDEQFFGPGTRLTVL.

The chain carries TRBV7-2 and TRBJ2-5; D possibly corresponds to TRBD2 (7 bases). V was cut by 7 bases and J by 1 base, with 16 bases left in between. The CDR3 is 15 residues long. Germline values: CDR1 SGHTA, CDR2 FQGNSA. The CDR3 loop reads CASIKGGEPQETQYF. CDR3 nucleotide sequence: TGTGCCAGCATCAAAGGGGGGGAGCCCCAAGAGACCCAGTACTTC.

This chain joins TRBV29-1 and TRBJ2-7, with 9 bases aligning to TRBD2. Trimming took 6 bases from V and 7 from J; bases not matched to a gene: 7. This CDR3 is built from 12 residues. The V gene's germline CDR1 is SQVTM and CDR2 ANQGSEA. CDR3 in DNA: TGCAGCGTCGAGAGGCGGGGGGGTGAGCAGTACTTC. Encoded protein: CSVERRGGEQYF.

This clone showed up just a few times. The chain has TRBV4-1 and TRBJ1-5, with 7 bases matching TRBD1. Germline V gives CDR1 MGHRA, CDR2 YSYEKL. V lost 1 base to trimming and J lost 0 bases; unmatched junction nucleotides: 0. The CDR3 totals 15 residues. This chain's CDR3 is CASSQGDSSNQPQHF. The CDR3, as DNA: TGCGCCAGCAGCCAAGGGGACAGTAGCAATCAGCCCCAGCATTTT.

This chain links TRBV28 with TRBJ2-7, with 7 bases that match TRBD1. V lost 5 bases to trimming and J lost 0 bases; unmatched junction nucleotides: 4. Germline-derived CDR1 and CDR2 are MDHEN and SYDVKM. This CDR3 has 14 amino acids. The CDR3 coding sequence is TGTGCCAGCAGTCAGACAGGGAGCTCCTACGAGCAGTACTTC. This gives the protein CASSQTGSSYEQYF.

The V and J genes are TRBV5-8 and TRBJ2-7, with no clear D. Germline CDR1 reads SGHTS; CDR2 reads YDEGEE. The CDR3 totals 13 residues. Trimming removed 5 bases at V and 7 bases at J, with 16 bases between. The CDR3 coding sequence is TGTGCCAGCAGGGGCTCGGATGTTAGAGAGCAGTACTTC. Its translation is CASRGSDVREQYF.

The rearrangement joins TRBV5-1 to TRBJ1-5; D is perhaps TRBD1 (5 bases). The germline V gene encodes CDR1 SGHRS and CDR2 YFSETQ. V was shortened by 1 base and J by 4 bases, with 12 bases between the two germline ends. There are 15 residues in the CDR3. CDR3 in DNA: TGCGCCAGCAGCTTGAACTCAGGGCGGAATCAGCCCCAGCATTTT. Amino acids: CASSLNSGRNQPQHF.

This clone was picked up a small number of times. The rearrangement uses TRBV19 and TRBJ1-2, with 7 bases matching TRBD1. CDR1 and CDR2 from the germline V gene are LNHDA and SQIVND (reference sequence). The junction had 3 bases not matched to a gene; V was cut back by 5 bases and J by 0 bases. The CDR3 length is 14 residues. This chain's CDR3 is CASSWDRTNYGYTF. The DNA for the CDR3 is TGTGCCAGTAGTTGGGACAGAACTAACTATGGCTACACCTTC.

CDR3 sequence reads: CASSRDSRGYGYTF. DNA for the CDR3: TGTGCCAGCTCACGGGACAGCAGGGGCTATGGCTACACCTTC. J is TRBJ1-2 and V is TRBV18; 7 nucleotides line up with TRBD1. The V gene end was trimmed by 4 bases and the J gene end by 4 bases; junction bases not matched to a gene: 6. The CDR3 is 14 residues long. Germline V gives CDR1 KGHSH, CDR2 LQKENI. Filled out from reference TRBV18 and TRBJ1-2, the complete variable domain reads NAGVMQNPRHLVRRRGQEARLRCSPMKGHSHVYWYRQLPEEGLKFMVYLQKENIIDESGMPKERFSAEFPKEGPSILRIQQVVRGDSAAYFCASSRDSRGYGYTFGSGTRLTVV.

The rearrangement uses TRBV11-2 and TRBJ1-1; 8 bases fit TRBD1. The germline gives CDR1 SGHAT, CDR2 FQNNGV. This CDR3 is 14 amino acids long. V shed 5 bases and J 4 bases; nucleotides not matched to a gene: 6. For the CDR3, the DNA is TGTGCCAGCAGCGTGATCACAGGGGGCACTGAAGCTTTCTTT. The encoded protein is CASSVITGGTEAFF.

The chain has TRBV19 and TRBJ1-4; D ambiguous. CDR1 and CDR2 from the germline V gene are LNHDA and SQIVND (reference sequence). Trimming left V 4 bases short and J 8 bases short, with 14 bases between. The CDR3 has 14 residues. CDR3 sequence (DNA): TGTGCCAGTAGTACCCGGGTCCCAACGGAAAAACTGTTTTTT. Its protein is CASSTRVPTEKLFF.

There are a few counts of this clone. This chain joins TRBV30 and TRBJ1-5, with TRBD1 matching over 9 bases. This CDR3 has 17 amino acids. CDR1 is GTSNPN, CDR2 SVGIG, per germline (reference sequence). J was trimmed by 2 bases and V by 2 bases; bases with no gene match: 10. The CDR3 DNA is TGTGCCTGGAGTTCCGGGACAGGGAGTTTCGGCAATCAGCCCCAGCATTTT. Residues: CAWSSGTGSFGNQPQHF.

This clone was observed once. The chain has TRBV9 and TRBJ1-2, with 7 positions matching TRBD1. This CDR3 spans 15 amino acids. Looked up from germline, CDR1 is SGDLS and CDR2 is YYNGEE. The J segment lost 2 bases and the V segment lost 2 bases, leaving 6 bases of the junction unmatched. The CDR3 region is CASSVLEGQNYGYTF. For the CDR3, the DNA is TGTGCCAGCAGCGTCCTTGAGGGACAGAACTATGGCTACACCTTC.

The rearrangement uses TRBV6-5 and TRBJ2-2; 7 nucleotides match TRBD1. The CDR3 covers 14 residues. Looked up from germline, CDR1 is MNHEY and CDR2 is SVGAGI. The junction had 6 bases not matched to a gene; V was cut back by 7 bases and J by 4 bases. The CDR3 DNA reads TGTGCCAGCACGGGCGACAGGGCCACCGGGGAGCTGTTTTTT. Its translation: CASTGDRATGELFF.

CDR3 protein: CASSLEGGTFYGYTF. Written as DNA, the CDR3 is TGTGCCAGCAGCTTAGAGGGAGGGACCTTCTATGGCTACACCTTC. The rearrangement uses TRBV7-2 and TRBJ1-2; D is perhaps TRBD1 (5 bases). Germline CDR1 and CDR2: SGHTA and FQGNSA. The length of the CDR3 is 15 residues. The V end was cut by 1 base, the J end by 4 bases, with 13 bases between.

The chain links TRBV4-1 to TRBJ1-1; 7 bases map to TRBD1. Per the germline V gene, CDR1 is MGHRA and CDR2 is YSYEKL. This CDR3 has 14 amino acids. The trim removed 5 bases at V and 1 base at J, leaving 4 bases unmatched. CDR3 loop: CASSSRQGNTEAFF. CDR3 bases: TGCGCCAGCAGCTCCCGACAGGGGAACACTGAAGCTTTCTTT.

This clone was recorded once. The chain couples TRBV2 to TRBJ1-3, with D perhaps matching TRBD1 (5 bases). Per the germline V gene, CDR1 is SNHLY and CDR2 is FYNNEI. This CDR3 is built from 13 residues. V was clipped by 8 bases and J by 2 bases, with 10 bases between them. The CDR3 loop reads CASGTGPGNTIYF. CDR3 bases: TGTGCCAGCGGTACAGGTCCTGGAAACACCATATATTTT.

J is TRBJ2-7 and V is TRBV7-8; 7 nucleotides agree with TRBD1. Per the germline V gene, CDR1 is SGHVS and CDR2 is FQNEAQ. The CDR3 spans 15 residues. Germline trimming cut 5 bases from V and 0 bases from J; bases unmatched to any gene: 7. Here the CDR3 DNA reads TGTGCCAGCAGCCCGGATCAGGGGGTCTCCTACGAGCAGTACTTC. Translating gives CASSPDQGVSYEQYF.

The genes are TRBV25-1 and TRBJ1-4, with 9 bases that match TRBD1. V trimming: 4 bases; J trimming: 10 bases; junction bases outside the gene matches: 10. Looked up from germline, CDR1 is MGHDK and CDR2 is SYGVNS. CDR3 length: 15 residues. The CDR3: CASSVLTGGRVKLFF. The CDR3 DNA reads TGTGCCAGCAGTGTCCTGACAGGGGGACGGGTAAAACTGTTTTTT.